This entry lists 25 T cell receptor beta chains sequenced from one sample in a study of blood T cell repertoires in COVID-19. The protocol was immunoSEQ multiplex PCR, while the TCRdb copy is restricted to in-frame clones and leaves out a portion. The sample lists 250,000 to 300,000 clones, 86% occurring once. The sequencing sample was made of peripheral blood. These receptors all come from a woman aged 25-40 years with active or convalescent COVID-19.

This sequence joins TRBV7-9 and TRBJ1-2, with 10 bases matching TRBD1. The CDR3 runs to 14 residues. V lost 2 bases, J lost 7 bases, and 4 bases stayed unmatched. The germline V gene has CDR1 SEHNR and CDR2 FQNEAQ (reference sequence). CDR3 protein: CASSLRTGGSGYTF. The DNA for the CDR3 is TGTGCCAGCAGCTTACGGACAGGGGGGTCTGGCTACACCTTC.

The chain has TRBV5-1 and TRBJ1-5; tentative D call: TRBD1 (5 bases). V shed 9 bases and J shed 5 bases, with 18 bases lying between them. The germline V gene has CDR1 SGHRS and CDR2 YFSETQ. There are 14 residues in the CDR3. As DNA, the CDR3 is TGCGCCACCTTGGGAGGGGCCTTCGATCAGCCCCAGCATTTT. This translates into CATLGGAFDQPQHF. Filled out from reference TRBV5-1 and TRBJ1-5, the complete variable domain reads KAGVTQTPRYLIKTRGQQVTLSCSPISGHRSVSWYQQTPGQGLQFLFEYFSETQRNKGNFPGRFSGRQFSNSRSEMNVSTLELGDSALYLCATLGGAFDQPQHFGDGTRLSIL.

The chain combines TRBV4-3 with TRBJ1-2, with D unclear. With 0 bases removed from V and 4 bases from J, the gap between germline ends came to 18 bases. CDR3 length: 17 residues. The V gene's germline CDR1 is LGHNA and CDR2 YSLEER. CDR3 amino acids: CASSQDLRAGGSYGYTF. Here the CDR3 DNA reads TGCGCCAGCAGCCAAGATCTGCGGGCCGGAGGGAGCTATGGCTACACCTTC.

The rearrangement joins TRBV6-5 to TRBJ1-5; TRBD1 is a possible D gene (5 bases). From germline, CDR1 is MNHEY and CDR2 SVGAGI. CDR3 length: 15 residues. V lost 6 bases and J lost 2, with 14 bases in between. The CDR3 reads CASRPQGFGNQPQHF. The DNA for the CDR3 is TGTGCCAGCAGGCCCCAGGGATTTGGCAATCAGCCCCAGCATTTT.

The chain recombines TRBV5-4 with TRBJ2-5; 9 nucleotides agree with TRBD2. The CDR3 length is 14 residues. The V segment lost 1 base and the J segment 4 bases; nucleotides outside the gene matches: 2. Germline V gives CDR1 SGHNT, CDR2 YYREEE (reference sequence). CDR3 sequence: CASSLYSGGETQYF. CDR3 nucleotides: TGTGCCAGCAGCTTGTATAGCGGGGGAGAGACCCAGTACTTC.

This clone has a handful of counts. The chain joins TRBV10-1 to TRBJ1-5; D ambiguous. CDR3 length equals 21 residues. V was trimmed by 2 bases and J by 1 base, leaving 27 bases between them. Germline CDR1 and CDR2: WNHNN and SYGVQD (reference sequence). CDR3 nucleotides: TGCGCCAGCAGTGAGGTAAGGAGTAGAATGGATAGTTCTAGGAGCAATCAGCCCCAGCATTTT. Translated, it gives CASSEVRSRMDSSRSNQPQHF.

The rearrangement links TRBV11-1 to TRBJ1-3, with 10 nucleotides matching TRBD1. Germline CDR1 reads SGHAT; CDR2 reads FQDESV (reference sequence). V dropped 5 bases and J dropped 4; count of bases not matched to a gene: 2. The CDR3 runs to 14 residues. CDR3 sequence (DNA): TGTGCCAGCAGCCGGGACAGGGGAGGAAACACCATATATTTT. Its translation: CASSRDRGGNTIYF.

The chain combines TRBV27 with TRBJ1-1; weak D call: TRBD1 (6 bases). The CDR3 runs 15 residues. Germline CDR1 is MNHEY and CDR2 is SMNVEV (reference sequence). With 0 bases removed from V and 1 base from J, the gap between germline ends came to 9 bases. The CDR3 nucleotides read TGTGCCAGCAGTTTATCGGGGGCACCGAACACTGAAGCTTTCTTT. Amino acids: CASSLSGAPNTEAFF.

CDR3 region: CASSYPSGTRQETQYF. The DNA for the CDR3 is TGTGCCAGCAGTTACCCGTCCGGGACTAGACAAGAGACCCAGTACTTC. V and J are TRBV6-2 or TRBV6-3 and TRBJ2-5, with 8 bases identical to TRBD2. After removal of 2 bases from V and 2 bases from J, the junction contained 7 bases not matched to a gene. The CDR3 has 16 residues. Germline CDR1 and CDR2: MNHEY and SVGEGT.

The chain employs TRBV5-5 and TRBJ2-2, with D possibly being TRBD1 (5 bases). CDR1 and CDR2 (germline): SGHKS, YYEKEE (reference sequence). The CDR3 totals 15 residues. Trimming left V 0 bases short and J 1 base short, with 7 bases between. CDR3 sequence: CASSLGQLNTGELFF. The DNA for the CDR3 is TGTGCCAGCAGCTTGGGACAGCTGAACACCGGGGAGCTGTTTTTT.

This chain links TRBV6-5 with TRBJ1-1; TRBD1 aligns across 8 bases. Germline assignment: CDR1 MNHEY and CDR2 SVGAGI. J was trimmed by 0 bases and V by 4 bases; bases with no gene match: 4. This CDR3 is built from 15 residues. The DNA of the CDR3 is TGTGCCAGCAGTTTCGGCAGGGGGCTGAACACTGAAGCTTTCTTT. Amino acid sequence: CASSFGRGLNTEAFF.

The chain couples TRBV27 to TRBJ1-2, with D unresolved. The length of the CDR3 is 15 residues. Per germline, CDR1 MNHEY and CDR2 SMNVEV (reference sequence). V was trimmed by 5 bases and J by 2 bases, leaving 15 bases between them. The chain's CDR3 is CASSTVSSGNYGYTF. The CDR3, as DNA: TGTGCCAGCAGTACCGTGTCCTCGGGGAACTATGGCTACACCTTC.

CDR3 sequence reads: CASSSDRGRTEAFF. CDR3 nucleotides: TGTGCCAGCAGTTCGGACAGGGGAAGGACTGAAGCTTTCTTT. The chain links TRBV27 to TRBJ1-1, with 9 bases aligning to TRBD1. The CDR3 consists of 14 residues. Trimming took 4 bases from V and 5 from J; bases not matched to a gene: 5. CDR1 is MNHEY and CDR2 is SMNVEV in the germline V gene (reference sequence).

V is TRBV10-3 and J is TRBJ2-1; tentatively, D is TRBD1 (5 bases). V shed 2 bases and J shed 0 bases, with 11 bases lying between them. CDR1 and CDR2 from the germline V gene are ENHRY and SYGVKD. The CDR3 extends over 16 amino acids. The CDR3 protein is CAISEGHGSSYNEQFF. The CDR3 nucleotides read TGTGCCATCAGTGAGGGACACGGAAGCTCCTACAATGAGCAGTTCTTC.

This clone was picked up one time. Here the CDR3 DNA reads TGTGCCAGCAGCAACAGGGGGACTAGCGGGAATGAGCAGTTCTTC. Translating it yields CASSNRGTSGNEQFF. V usage is TRBV6-2 or TRBV6-3 and J usage is TRBJ2-1; 12 bases are a match to TRBD2. Per germline, CDR1 MNHEY and CDR2 SVGEGT. The CDR3 runs 15 residues. J gave up 7 bases and V 6 bases, and 7 bases lay outside the gene matches.

The chain has TRBV7-2 and TRBJ1-3; 7 bases match TRBD1. CDR1 SGHTA and CDR2 FQGNSA come from the germline V gene. V was clipped by 4 bases and J by 4 bases; unmatched bases: 7. The CDR3 covers 15 residues. The CDR3 DNA reads TGTGCCAGCAGCTCACAGACAGGGACCGGAAACACCATATATTTT. It specifies CASSSQTGTGNTIYF.

This chain joins TRBV18 and TRBJ2-7; 8 nucleotides agree with TRBD1. The CDR3 length is 12 residues. Trimming cost V 8 bases and J 1 base; bases outside gene matches: 1. Germline CDR1 reads KGHSH; CDR2 reads LQKENI. The CDR3, as DNA: TGTGCCAGCGGACAGGGTTCCTACGAGCAGTACTTC. Its protein is CASGQGSYEQYF.

This sequence joins TRBV6-1 and TRBJ2-7; TRBD1 might be the D (6 bases). V was shortened by 0 bases and J by 5 bases, with 14 bases between the two germline ends. This CDR3 has 15 amino acids. Germline CDR1 and CDR2: MNHNS and SASEGT. CDR3 DNA sequence: TGTGCCAGCAGTGAAGCGTCGCAGGGGTGGGACGAGCAGTACTTC. Its protein is CASSEASQGWDEQYF.

The chain carries TRBV28 and TRBJ1-4, with D possibly matching TRBD1 (5 bases). The CDR3 extends over 17 amino acids. Germline assignment: CDR1 MDHEN and CDR2 SYDVKM. V lost 3 bases, J lost 8 bases, and 22 bases lay in between. CDR3 amino acids: CASSFGRGYPGEEKLFF. Here the CDR3 DNA reads TGTGCCAGCAGTTTTGGACGTGGGTACCCGGGGGAAGAAAAACTGTTTTTT. Filled out from reference TRBV28 and TRBJ1-4, the complete variable domain reads DVKVTQSSRYLVKRTGEKVFLECVQDMDHENMFWYRQDPGLGLRLIYFSYDVKMKEKGDIPEGYSVSREKKERFSLILESASTNQTSMYLCASSFGRGYPGEEKLFFGSGTQLSVL.

J is TRBJ1-6 and V is TRBV30; D is perhaps TRBD1 (6 bases). Germline loops: CDR1 GTSNPN, CDR2 SVGIG (reference sequence). The V end lost 1 base, the J end lost 4 bases, and 8 bases lay between the germline ends. The CDR3 is made up of 14 amino acids. DNA for the CDR3: TGTGCCTGGAGTGAAGGGGGATATAATTCACCCCTCCACTTT. This codes for CAWSEGGYNSPLHF.

J is TRBJ2-2 and V is TRBV5-1; 7 bases map to TRBD2. Germline trimming cut 2 bases from V and 3 bases from J; bases unmatched to any gene: 7. Germline values: CDR1 SGHRS, CDR2 YFSETQ. The CDR3 spans 16 residues. CDR3 sequence (DNA): TGCGCCAGCAGCTTCCTGCAGGCGGGGGACACCGGGGAGCTGTTTTTT. The encoded protein is CASSFLQAGDTGELFF. Full variable domain (missing parts from reference TRBV5-1 and TRBJ2-2): KAGVTQTPRYLIKTRGQQVTLSCSPISGHRSVSWYQQTPGQGLQFLFEYFSETQRNKGNFPGRFSGRQFSNSRSEMNVSTLELGDSALYLCASSFLQAGDTGELFFGEGSRLTVL.

The CDR3 here is CASSSGSSYNSPLHF. CDR3 DNA sequence: TGTGCCAGCTCCTCGGGGAGCTCCTATAATTCACCCCTCCACTTT. The chain links TRBV18 to TRBJ1-6; D uncertain. There are 15 residues in the CDR3. V dropped 6 bases and J dropped 0 bases, with 9 bases sitting between them. Germline values: CDR1 KGHSH, CDR2 LQKENI.

This rearrangement joins TRBV7-2 to TRBJ1-2, with a weak D call TRBD1 (5 bases). CDR1 is SGHTA and CDR2 is FQGNSA in the germline V gene. CDR3 length: 17 residues. Trimming cost V 0 bases and J 4 bases, with 18 bases left between them. This chain's CDR3 is CASSLAFQGGSVYGYTF. The CDR3 DNA reads TGTGCCAGCAGCTTAGCGTTCCAGGGAGGTAGTGTCTATGGCTACACCTTC.

The chain combines TRBV27 with TRBJ1-5; 8 nucleotides line up with TRBD1. The V segment lost 5 bases and the J segment 2 bases; nucleotides outside the gene matches: 5. In germline, CDR1 is MNHEY, CDR2 SMNVEV (reference sequence). The CDR3 length is 15 residues. In DNA, the CDR3 is TGTGCCAGCAGTACCGACAGGGGCGGCAATCAGCCCCAGCATTTT. Translating it yields CASSTDRGGNQPQHF.

The chain couples TRBV7-8 to TRBJ2-1, with a weak D call TRBD1 (5 bases). V lost 6 bases and J lost 12, with 18 bases in between. The V gene's germline CDR1 is SGHVS and CDR2 FQNEAQ. The CDR3 length is 13 residues. This CDR3 is CASRYDSDLGQFF. The CDR3 DNA sequence: TGTGCCAGCAGATACGACAGCGACCTTGGGCAGTTCTTC.